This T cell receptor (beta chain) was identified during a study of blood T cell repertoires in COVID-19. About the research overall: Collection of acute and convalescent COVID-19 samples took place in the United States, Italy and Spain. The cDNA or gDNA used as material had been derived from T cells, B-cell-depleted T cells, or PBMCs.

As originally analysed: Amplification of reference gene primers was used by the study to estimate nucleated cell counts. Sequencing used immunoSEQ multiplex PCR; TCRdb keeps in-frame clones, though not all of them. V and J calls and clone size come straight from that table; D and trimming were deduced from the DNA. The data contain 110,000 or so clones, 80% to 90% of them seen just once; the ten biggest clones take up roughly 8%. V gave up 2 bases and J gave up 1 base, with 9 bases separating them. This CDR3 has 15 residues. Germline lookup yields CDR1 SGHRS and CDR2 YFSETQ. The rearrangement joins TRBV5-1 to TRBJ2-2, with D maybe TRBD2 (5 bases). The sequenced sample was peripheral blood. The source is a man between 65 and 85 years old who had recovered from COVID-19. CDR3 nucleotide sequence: TGCGCCAGCAGCTTCCGGACTGGGAACACCGGGGAGCTGTTTTTT. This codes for CASSFRTGNTGELFF.